This T cell receptor (beta chain) originates from a study of OX40 agonist ivuxolimab in advanced cancers. CDR1 and CDR2 (germline): SQVTM, ANQGSEA. This CDR3 has 11 residues. V lost 4 bases and J lost 0, with 4 bases in between. Libraries were prepared by immunoSEQ multiplex PCR; TCRdb keeps only in-frame clonotypes and omits some of them. The sample has 28,000 or so clones, roughly 90% seen once. Sequencing used CD4+ or CD8+ T cells sorted from blood, obtained in a trial of the OX40 agonist ivuxolimab. The origin of this receptor is an adult with an advanced solid tumor such as melanoma, head and neck, liver or kidney cancer. The V gene is TRBV29-1, the J gene TRBJ2-7; D remains ambiguous. The DNA for the CDR3 is TGCAGCGTTGCGGCCTCCTACGAGCAGTACTTC. Translating gives CSVAASYEQYF.